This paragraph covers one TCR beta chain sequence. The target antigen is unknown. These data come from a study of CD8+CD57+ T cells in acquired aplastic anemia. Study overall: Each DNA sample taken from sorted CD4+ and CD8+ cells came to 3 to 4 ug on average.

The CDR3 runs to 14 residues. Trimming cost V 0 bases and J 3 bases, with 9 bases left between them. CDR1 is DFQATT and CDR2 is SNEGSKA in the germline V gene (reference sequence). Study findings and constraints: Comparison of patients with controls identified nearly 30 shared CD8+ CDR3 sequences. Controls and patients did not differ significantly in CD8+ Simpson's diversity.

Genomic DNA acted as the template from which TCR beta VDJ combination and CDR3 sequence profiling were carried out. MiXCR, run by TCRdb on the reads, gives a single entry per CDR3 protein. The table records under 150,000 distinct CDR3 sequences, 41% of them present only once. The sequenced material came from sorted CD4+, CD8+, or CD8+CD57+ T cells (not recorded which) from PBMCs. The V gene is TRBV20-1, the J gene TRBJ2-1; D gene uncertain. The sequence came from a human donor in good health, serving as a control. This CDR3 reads CSARDGRDYNEQFF. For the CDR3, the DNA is TGCAGTGCTAGAGACGGTAGAGACTACAATGAGCAGTTCTTC.